This is a list of T cell receptor beta chains from one sample in a study of blood T cell repertoires in COVID-19. Method: immunoSEQ multiplex PCR; TCRdb's copy keeps in-frame clones and lacks some. The sample includes around 140,000 clones, over 65% of them seen just once. The sample taken for sequencing was peripheral blood. The receptors stem from an elderly woman with active or convalescent COVID-19. Both conserved end residues are part of each CDR3. A D gene is named only where the DNA matches it firmly. Rows give clone size only sometimes, using once, few, many, or a class for an expanded clone.

J gene: TRBJ1-2
D gene: NA
V gene: TRBV12-3/TRBV12-4
clone size: NA
CDR3 protein: CASSLASQGYTF
CDR3 DNA: TGTGCCAGCAGTTTAGCCAGTCAGGGCTACACCTTC

J gene: TRBJ1-5
D gene: NA
V gene: TRBV3-1/TRBV3-2
clone size: NA
CDR3 protein: CASSQVQGRNQPQHF
CDR3 DNA: TGTGCCAGCAGCCAAGTTCAGGGCCGCAATCAGCCCCAGCATTTT

J gene: TRBJ2-7
D gene: TRBD1
V gene: TRBV19
clone size: NA
CDR3 protein: CASSIFGQDYEQYF
CDR3 DNA: TGTGCCAGTAGTATCTTTGGACAGGACTACGAGCAGTACTTC

J gene: TRBJ2-2
D gene: TRBD1
V gene: TRBV4-2
clone size: once
CDR3 protein: CASSPNSGTGSFGELFF
CDR3 DNA: TGTGCCAGCAGCCCGAATTCCGGGACAGGTTCTTTCGGGGAGCTGTTTTTT

J gene: TRBJ2-1
D gene: NA
V gene: TRBV6-5
clone size: few
CDR3 protein: CASRRDRDMPQFF
CDR3 DNA: TGTGCCAGCAGGCGGGACCGCGACATGCCACAGTTCTTC

J gene: TRBJ2-1
D gene: TRBD2
V gene: TRBV6-5
clone size: NA
CDR3 protein: CASSTISGGINEQFF
CDR3 DNA: TGTGCCAGCAGCACTATTAGCGGGGGGATCAATGAGCAGTTCTTC

J gene: TRBJ2-2
D gene: NA
V gene: TRBV7-9
clone size: NA
CDR3 protein: CASSSRQKNTGELFF
CDR3 DNA: TGTGCCAGCAGCTCGCGACAGAAGAACACCGGGGAGCTGTTTTTT

J gene: TRBJ1-5
D gene: TRBD1
V gene: TRBV7-2
clone size: few
CDR3 protein: CASSLDGQVGQPQHF
CDR3 DNA: TGTGCCAGCAGCTTAGACGGACAGGTAGGACAGCCCCAGCATTTT

J gene: TRBJ2-1
D gene: NA
V gene: TRBV19
clone size: many
CDR3 protein: CATAQLGGTYNEQFF
CDR3 DNA: TGTGCCACGGCCCAACTAGGTGGAACCTACAATGAGCAGTTCTTC

J gene: TRBJ1-1
D gene: TRBD1
V gene: TRBV12-3/TRBV12-4
clone size: NA
CDR3 protein: CASSRDRARGAFF
CDR3 DNA: TGTGCCAGCAGCAGGGACAGGGCCCGGGGAGCTTTCTTT

J gene: TRBJ1-1
D gene: NA
V gene: TRBV7-9
clone size: NA
CDR3 protein: CASSLISLVYTEAFF
CDR3 DNA: TGTGCCAGCAGCTTAATCTCCCTCGTGTACACTGAAGCTTTCTTT

J gene: TRBJ2-7
D gene: TRBD1
V gene: TRBV5-6
clone size: NA
CDR3 protein: CASIHRDRVSRVHEQYF
CDR3 DNA: TGTGCCAGCATACACCGGGACAGGGTGTCCAGGGTCCACGAGCAGTACTTC

J gene: TRBJ1-5
D gene: NA
V gene: TRBV7-2
clone size: NA
CDR3 protein: CASSLQGTTSNQPQHF
CDR3 DNA: TGTGCCAGCAGCTTACAGGGAACGACTAGCAATCAGCCCCAGCATTTT

J gene: TRBJ2-5
D gene: NA
V gene: TRBV24-1
clone size: NA
CDR3 protein: CATSDATGSQETQYF
CDR3 DNA: TGTGCCACCAGTGATGCAACAGGGAGCCAAGAGACCCAGTACTTC

J gene: TRBJ1-5
D gene: NA
V gene: TRBV27
clone size: NA
CDR3 protein: CASSVQGLRSQPQHF
CDR3 DNA: TGTGCCAGCAGTGTACAGGGTTTACGGAGTCAGCCCCAGCATTTT

J gene: TRBJ2-1
D gene: NA
V gene: TRBV7-3
clone size: NA
CDR3 protein: CASSLTSTPSNEQFF
CDR3 DNA: TGTGCCAGCAGCTTAACGTCAACCCCGAGTAATGAGCAGTTCTTC

J gene: TRBJ1-5
D gene: TRBD1
V gene: TRBV2
clone size: few
CDR3 protein: CASSEGVLGTGVQPQHF
CDR3 DNA: TGTGCCAGCAGTGAAGGAGTTCTAGGGACAGGGGTCCAGCCCCAGCATTTT

J gene: TRBJ1-3
D gene: TRBD1
V gene: TRBV19
clone size: NA
CDR3 protein: CASSIPFTGVAGNTIYF
CDR3 DNA: TGTGCCAGTAGTATTCCCTTCACAGGGGTGGCCGGAAACACCATATATTTT

J gene: TRBJ1-2
D gene: NA
V gene: TRBV3-1/TRBV3-2
clone size: NA
CDR3 protein: CASSQDVQRKYGYTF
CDR3 DNA: TGTGCCAGCAGCCAAGATGTTCAGAGGAAGTATGGCTACACCTTC

J gene: TRBJ1-2
D gene: NA
V gene: TRBV24-1
clone size: NA
CDR3 protein: CATSDQDRNYGYTF
CDR3 DNA: TGTGCCACCAGTGACCAAGACAGAAACTATGGCTACACCTTC

J gene: TRBJ1-1
D gene: TRBD1
V gene: TRBV5-6
clone size: NA
CDR3 protein: CASSGNRGRVDTEAFF
CDR3 DNA: TGTGCCAGCAGCGGAAACAGGGGGCGCGTCGACACTGAAGCTTTCTTT

J gene: TRBJ2-6
D gene: TRBD1
V gene: TRBV9
clone size: once
CDR3 protein: CASSPLDRAGANVLTF
CDR3 DNA: TGTGCCAGCAGCCCGTTAGACAGGGCTGGGGCCAACGTCCTGACTTTC

J gene: TRBJ1-3
D gene: NA
V gene: TRBV19
clone size: NA
CDR3 protein: CASTPGRVGTIYF
CDR3 DNA: TGTGCCAGCACCCCCGGGAGAGTCGGCACCATATATTTT

J gene: TRBJ2-2
D gene: TRBD2
V gene: TRBV6-6
clone size: many
CDR3 protein: CASSRSPGGPGTGELFF
CDR3 DNA: TGTGCCAGCAGCCGAAGCCCGGGGGGGCCGGGGACCGGGGAGCTGTTTTTT

J gene: TRBJ1-2
D gene: TRBD1
V gene: TRBV12-3/TRBV12-4
clone size: NA
CDR3 protein: CASNLQGNYGYTF
CDR3 DNA: TGTGCCAGCAACCTACAGGGGAACTATGGCTACACCTTC

J gene: TRBJ2-2
D gene: NA
V gene: TRBV18
clone size: NA
CDR3 protein: CASLGQLNTGELFF
CDR3 DNA: TGTGCCAGCTTAGGACAGCTGAACACCGGGGAGCTGTTTTTT

J gene: TRBJ2-2
D gene: TRBD2
V gene: TRBV3-1/TRBV3-2
clone size: NA
CDR3 protein: CASSQVGSGGADGELFF
CDR3 DNA: TGTGCCAGCAGCCAAGTGGGAAGCGGGGGGGCCGACGGGGAGCTGTTTTTT

J gene: TRBJ1-6
D gene: TRBD1
V gene: TRBV7-2
clone size: NA
CDR3 protein: CASSFGTGIFDSPLHF
CDR3 DNA: TGTGCCAGCAGCTTTGGGACAGGGATATTTGATTCACCCCTCCACTTT

J gene: TRBJ2-7
D gene: TRBD1
V gene: TRBV6-1
clone size: NA
CDR3 protein: CASSEPGQGTYEQYF
CDR3 DNA: TGTGCCAGCAGTGAACCGGGACAGGGAACGTACGAGCAGTACTTC

J gene: TRBJ1-4
D gene: TRBD1
V gene: TRBV9
clone size: NA
CDR3 protein: CASSAQGVGNEKLFF
CDR3 DNA: TGTGCCAGCAGCGCACAGGGGGTTGGTAATGAAAAACTGTTTTTT

J gene: TRBJ2-7
D gene: NA
V gene: TRBV6-1
clone size: NA
CDR3 protein: CASSEVGRQQYF
CDR3 DNA: TGTGCCAGCAGTGAAGTTGGCAGGCAGCAGTACTTC

J gene: TRBJ1-5
D gene: NA
V gene: TRBV6-1
clone size: few
CDR3 protein: CASSELTRGPSGQPQHF
CDR3 DNA: TGTGCCAGCAGTGAACTTACACGAGGACCTTCGGGGCAGCCCCAGCATTTT

J gene: TRBJ1-3
D gene: NA
V gene: TRBV23-1
clone size: NA
CDR3 protein: CASSQTTGVSGNTIYF
CDR3 DNA: TGCGCCAGCAGTCAAACGACGGGGGTTTCTGGAAACACCATATATTTT

J gene: TRBJ1-1
D gene: NA
V gene: TRBV30
clone size: NA
CDR3 protein: CAWSPGGEAFF
CDR3 DNA: TGTGCCTGGAGTCCGGGGGGGGAAGCTTTCTTT

J gene: TRBJ1-1
D gene: NA
V gene: TRBV30
clone size: few
CDR3 protein: CAWRGQFMNTEAFF
CDR3 DNA: TGTGCCTGGAGAGGACAGTTTATGAACACTGAAGCTTTCTTT

J gene: TRBJ1-3
D gene: NA
V gene: TRBV12-3/TRBV12-4
clone size: NA
CDR3 protein: CASSPRNTIYF
CDR3 DNA: TGTGCCAGCTCCCCAAGAAACACCATATATTTT

J gene: TRBJ1-2
D gene: NA
V gene: TRBV7-2
clone size: few
CDR3 protein: CASSSNPLRANYGYTF
CDR3 DNA: TGTGCCAGCAGCTCAAATCCCCTGAGAGCTAACTATGGCTACACCTTC

J gene: TRBJ1-6
D gene: TRBD1
V gene: TRBV30
clone size: NA
CDR3 protein: CAWSLRQGPRTMNSPLHF
CDR3 DNA: TGTGCCTGGAGTCTTAGACAGGGGCCGCGAACGATGAATTCACCCCTCCACTTT

J gene: TRBJ1-2
D gene: NA
V gene: TRBV5-7
clone size: NA
CDR3 protein: CASSHYGRGRTNYGYTF
CDR3 DNA: TGTGCCAGCAGCCACTATGGTCGAGGGCGCACTAACTATGGCTACACCTTC

J gene: TRBJ1-3
D gene: NA
V gene: TRBV3-1/TRBV3-2
clone size: NA
CDR3 protein: CASSQVQLRNTIYF
CDR3 DNA: TGTGCCAGCAGCCAAGTACAGCTCAGAAACACCATATATTTT

J gene: TRBJ2-7
D gene: NA
V gene: TRBV19
clone size: NA
CDR3 protein: CASSIFNRDYEQYF
CDR3 DNA: TGTGCCAGTAGTATTTTTAACAGGGACTACGAGCAGTACTTC

J gene: TRBJ2-5
D gene: TRBD1
V gene: TRBV28
clone size: NA
CDR3 protein: CASSLGQGVSETQYF
CDR3 DNA: TGTGCCAGCAGCCTGGGCCAGGGGGTCTCGGAGACCCAGTACTTC

J gene: TRBJ2-4
D gene: TRBD2
V gene: TRBV5-1
clone size: NA
CDR3 protein: CASSTLAGGTKNIQYF
CDR3 DNA: TGCGCCAGCAGCACCTTAGCGGGGGGAACCAAAAACATTCAGTACTTC

J gene: TRBJ1-4
D gene: NA
V gene: TRBV5-5
clone size: NA
CDR3 protein: CASSLALSPPNEKLFF
CDR3 DNA: TGTGCCAGCAGCTTGGCACTGTCCCCGCCTAATGAAAAACTGTTTTTT

J gene: TRBJ1-4
D gene: TRBD1
V gene: TRBV7-2
clone size: NA
CDR3 protein: CASSWGQGATNEKLFF
CDR3 DNA: TGTGCCAGCAGCTGGGGACAGGGGGCAACTAATGAAAAACTGTTTTTT

J gene: TRBJ1-2
D gene: TRBD1
V gene: TRBV14
clone size: NA
CDR3 protein: CASSRDRGYGYTF
CDR3 DNA: TGTGCCAGCAGCCGAGACAGGGGATATGGCTACACCTTC

J gene: TRBJ1-1
D gene: NA
V gene: TRBV5-1
clone size: NA
CDR3 protein: CASSLFQGPTEAFF
CDR3 DNA: TGCGCCAGCAGCTTGTTTCAGGGTCCCACTGAAGCTTTCTTT

J gene: TRBJ2-2
D gene: NA
V gene: TRBV12-5
clone size: NA
CDR3 protein: CASGWLPSNTGELFF
CDR3 DNA: TGTGCTAGTGGTTGGCTCCCCTCCAACACCGGGGAGCTGTTTTTT

J gene: TRBJ2-2
D gene: NA
V gene: TRBV6-5
clone size: once
CDR3 protein: CASMRTGELFF
CDR3 DNA: TGTGCCAGCATGAGGACCGGGGAGCTGTTTTTT

J gene: TRBJ2-7
D gene: TRBD2
V gene: TRBV30
clone size: NA
CDR3 protein: CAWRPPPPSGASYEQYF
CDR3 DNA: TGTGCCTGGAGGCCTCCCCCGCCCAGCGGGGCCTCCTACGAGCAGTACTTC

J gene: TRBJ2-7
D gene: TRBD1
V gene: TRBV6-2/TRBV6-3
clone size: once
CDR3 protein: CASSFGQGERYEQYF
CDR3 DNA: TGTGCCAGCAGTTTCGGACAGGGGGAGAGGTACGAGCAGTACTTC

J gene: TRBJ1-2
D gene: NA
V gene: TRBV5-4
clone size: NA
CDR3 protein: CASSLGQNANYGYTF
CDR3 DNA: TGTGCCAGCAGCTTGGGCCAGAACGCTAACTATGGCTACACCTTC

J gene: TRBJ1-2
D gene: TRBD1
V gene: TRBV2
clone size: NA
CDR3 protein: CASRTQGADYGYTF
CDR3 DNA: TGTGCCAGCAGGACACAGGGGGCGGACTATGGCTACACCTTC

J gene: TRBJ1-5
D gene: TRBD1
V gene: TRBV19
clone size: NA
CDR3 protein: CASSMGTGQSNQPQHF
CDR3 DNA: TGTGCCAGTAGTATGGGGACAGGGCAAAGCAATCAGCCCCAGCATTTT

J gene: TRBJ1-6
D gene: NA
V gene: TRBV9
clone size: NA
CDR3 protein: CASSVRGDTYNSPLHF
CDR3 DNA: TGTGCCAGCAGCGTACGGGGGGACACTTATAATTCACCCCTCCACTTT